Listed here are 6 T cell receptor beta chains from one sample, sequenced in a study of PD-L1 blockade in urothelial cancer. Clones were sequenced by immunoSEQ multiplex PCR, and TCRdb holds only the in-frame ones, with some missing. The sample has about 32,000 clones; about 90% are singletons. Sequenced material: PBMCs, taken around atezolizumab (anti-PD-L1) treatment. All receptors derive from a man over 45 with urothelial cancer.

Here the CDR3 DNA reads TGTGCCAGCAGTCGCAAAGGGGGCCGGCTCCCATACGAGCAGTACTTC. It specifies CASSRKGGRLPYEQYF. V usage is TRBV27 and J usage is TRBJ2-7, with 7 bases matching TRBD1. The CDR3 extends over 16 amino acids. CDR1 is MNHEY, CDR2 SMNVEV, per germline (reference sequence). V shed 5 bases and J 4 bases; nucleotides not matched to a gene: 14.

This chain links TRBV5-6 with TRBJ2-7; 8 bases line up with TRBD1. With 2 bases clipped from V and 12 bases from J, the junction kept 7 bases outside the gene matches. The CDR3 runs 12 residues. Germline V CDR1 and CDR2: SGHDT, YYEEEE. The chain's CDR3 is CASSFGTGLGYF. The CDR3 DNA follows: TGTGCCAGCAGCTTCGGGACAGGCTTAGGGTACTTC.

The chain uses TRBV7-2 and TRBJ2-3, with 8 bases matching TRBD2. Germline V gene lookup returns CDR1 SGHTA and CDR2 FQGNSA. This CDR3 has 16 amino acids. J gave up 1 base and V 4 bases, and 7 bases lay outside the gene matches. CDR3 loop: CASSSTSASRTDTQYF. The CDR3 bases are TGTGCCAGCAGCTCGACTAGCGCTTCACGCACAGATACGCAGTATTTT.

The chain recombines TRBV18 with TRBJ2-1; D is possibly TRBD1 (5 bases). Per the germline V gene, CDR1 is KGHSH and CDR2 is LQKENI. V lost 3 bases and J 2 bases, leaving 17 bases between the germline ends. The CDR3 covers 17 residues. In DNA, the CDR3 is TGTGCCAGCTCACCTAACTTTCCAGGGCTTACCTACAATGAGCAGTTCTTC. Translated: CASSPNFPGLTYNEQFF.

This chain uses TRBV7-2 with TRBJ2-3; D perhaps matches TRBD2 (6 bases). The length of the CDR3 is 14 residues. Germline V gene sequence: CDR1 SGHTA, CDR2 FQGNSA. Trimming took off 2 bases at V and 3 bases at J, with 9 bases between the two ends. The CDR3 DNA follows: TGTGCCAGCAGCTTAAAGGAGGGAACAGATACGCAGTATTTT. This encodes CASSLKEGTDTQYF.

The rearrangement uses TRBV27 and TRBJ1-5; a possible D gene is TRBD1 (5 bases). The CDR3 spans 13 residues. The V gene lost 5 bases and the J gene lost 7 bases, with 12 bases spanning the gap. Germline CDR1 reads MNHEY; CDR2 reads SMNVEV (reference sequence). The CDR3 is CASSLRGDQPQHF. DNA of the CDR3: TGTGCCAGCAGTCTAAGGGGCGACCAGCCCCAGCATTTT.